This is a list of T cell receptor beta chains from one sample in a study of siplizumab effects on memory and regulatory T cells. Here immunoSEQ multiplex PCR was the method, and the copy in TCRdb shows in-frame clones only, minus some. The sample gives about 99,000 clones, roughly 92% of which show up once; about 0.62% is in the top ten. The sample taken for sequencing was Tregs sorted from blood. Receptor source: a human donor in good health. The CDR3 runs from the conserved cysteine through the conserved F or W. The order of the fields is J gene, V gene, clone size, CDR3 protein. A clone size is listed for some rows: how often the clone was seen (once, few, many), or a class if it is expanded.

>TRBJ2-3|TRBV15|.
CATSRDVGGGALSTDTQYF
>TRBJ1-2|TRBV6-5|.
CASSFLGDSSNYGYTF
>TRBJ1-4|TRBV5-4|.
CASSRSTGNEKLFF
>TRBJ2-3|TRBV7-6|.
CASSLNGVGTDTQYF
>TRBJ1-2|TRBV5-1|.
CASSLAIGRQNYGYTF
>TRBJ1-5|TRBV15|.
CATSRGTGGSSNQPQHF
>TRBJ2-3|TRBV18|.
CASSRQDDTQYF
>TRBJ1-5|TRBV5-6|.
CASSLRTGGNQPQHF
>TRBJ1-3|TRBV2|.
CASSVETGNTIYF
>TRBJ1-2|TRBV5-1|once
CASKQGEDYGYTF
>TRBJ1-3|TRBV2|.
CASSETMTGAGNTIYF
>TRBJ2-5|TRBV5-1|.
CASSLVPGRGETQYF
>TRBJ2-2|TRBV11-3|.
CASSRTGGFTGELFF
>TRBJ2-3|TRBV7-3|.
CASSLDGATDTQYF
>TRBJ2-2|TRBV13|.
CASSHYSSGRGPGELFF
>TRBJ1-1|TRBV19|.
CASSLRNTEAFF
>TRBJ1-2|TRBV27|.
CASSGGGAHYGYTF
>TRBJ1-1|TRBV4-1|.
CASSRADRVGTEAFF
>TRBJ1-3|TRBV13|.
CASSLEAGSGNTIYF
>TRBJ1-5|TRBV6-1|.
CASSAGGNQPQHF
>TRBJ2-4|TRBV5-4|.
CASSTQGSAKNIQYF
>TRBJ1-1|TRBV6-1|.
CASSGLRTGETEAFF
>TRBJ1-1|TRBV27|.
CASSLTNTEAFF
>TRBJ2-3|TRBV5-4|.
CASSSPGLAGGGDTQYF
>TRBJ1-3|TRBV5-1|.
CASSPEDGNTIYF
>TRBJ1-5|TRBV7-8|.
CASSRQGAGNQPQHF
>TRBJ2-1|TRBV5-4|once
CASSSTPDNEQFF
>TRBJ2-7|TRBV5-1|.
CASSFPGIYEQYF